This T cell receptor beta chain was observed in a study of T cells after posttransplantation cyclophosphamide. Study-level points and caveats: Recipient CMV seropositivity and CMV reactivation strongly tracked TRB clonality.

Cyclophosphamide on days +3 and +4 followed busulfan-fludarabine conditioning and a marrow graft. This clone showed up just a few times. Its target is not known. Sequenced by immunoSEQ multiplex PCR; TCRdb stores in-frame clones only, minus some. The profile covers some 5,500 clones, none occurring a single time. Trimming took off 5 bases at V and 5 bases at J, with 15 bases between the two ends. This CDR3 spans 15 amino acids. In germline, CDR1 is LNHNV, CDR2 YYDKDF (reference sequence). This chain links TRBV15 with TRBJ2-2; a weak D match, TRBD1 (6 bases). The sample here was PBMCs, taken after allogeneic stem cell transplant with posttransplant cyclophosphamide. The clonotype comes from a male patient between 55 and 70 years old who received an allogeneic stem cell transplant from a related donor, was CMV-positive, and had no GVHD. The T cells may partly be graft donor cells. CDR3 nucleotides: TGTGCCACCAGCTCACAGGGATTTGAGACCGGGGAGCTGTTTTTT. Its protein is CATSSQGFETGELFF.